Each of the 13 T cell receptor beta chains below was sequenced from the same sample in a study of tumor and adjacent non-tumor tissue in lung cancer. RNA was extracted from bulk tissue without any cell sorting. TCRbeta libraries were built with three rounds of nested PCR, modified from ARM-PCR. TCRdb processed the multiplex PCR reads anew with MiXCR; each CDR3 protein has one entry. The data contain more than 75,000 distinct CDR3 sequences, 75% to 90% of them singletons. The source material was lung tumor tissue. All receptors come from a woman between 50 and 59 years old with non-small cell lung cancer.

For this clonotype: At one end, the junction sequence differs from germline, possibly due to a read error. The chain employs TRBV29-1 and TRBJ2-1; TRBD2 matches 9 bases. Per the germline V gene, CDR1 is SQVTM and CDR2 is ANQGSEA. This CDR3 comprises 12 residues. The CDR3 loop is CSGAGGPNELFF. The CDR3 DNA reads TGCAGCGGAGCGGGGGGACCCAATGAGCTGTTCTTC.

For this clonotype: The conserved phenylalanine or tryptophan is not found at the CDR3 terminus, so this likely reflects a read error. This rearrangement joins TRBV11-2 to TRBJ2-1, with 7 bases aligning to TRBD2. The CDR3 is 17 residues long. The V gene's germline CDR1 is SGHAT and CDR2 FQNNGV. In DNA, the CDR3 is TGTGTCAGCACCCCAGAGGGCGGGGGAAGCTCCTACAATGAGCAGTTCCTA. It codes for CVSTPEGGGSSYNEQFL.

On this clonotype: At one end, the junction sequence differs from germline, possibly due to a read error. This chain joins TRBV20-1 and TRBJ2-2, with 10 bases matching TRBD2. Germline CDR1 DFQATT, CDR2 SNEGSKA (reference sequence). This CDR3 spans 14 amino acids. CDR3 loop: CSSPSGRGTGELLF. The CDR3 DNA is TGCAGTTCCCCTAGCGGGAGAGGCACCGGGGAGCTGCTTTTT.

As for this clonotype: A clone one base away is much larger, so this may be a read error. CDR3 region: CASSPWVGQYEQYF. The CDR3, as DNA: TGTGCCAGCTCGCCGTGGGTCGGACAGTACGAGCAGTACTTC. The chain employs TRBV19 and TRBJ2-7, with D possibly matching TRBD1 (6 bases). The germline gives CDR1 LNHDA, CDR2 SQIVND (reference sequence). The CDR3 consists of 14 residues. The germline V and J ends were trimmed by 9 bases and 4 bases, with 19 bases remaining between them.

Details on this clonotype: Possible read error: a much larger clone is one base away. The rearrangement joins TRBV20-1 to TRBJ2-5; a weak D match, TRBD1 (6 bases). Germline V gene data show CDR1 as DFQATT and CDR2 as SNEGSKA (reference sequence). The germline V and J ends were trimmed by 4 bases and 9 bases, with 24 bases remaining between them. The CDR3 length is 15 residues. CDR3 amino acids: CSAMDRILLGQAQYF. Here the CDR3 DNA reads TGCAGTGCTATGGACAGAATACTCTTGGGCCAGGCCCAGTACTTC.

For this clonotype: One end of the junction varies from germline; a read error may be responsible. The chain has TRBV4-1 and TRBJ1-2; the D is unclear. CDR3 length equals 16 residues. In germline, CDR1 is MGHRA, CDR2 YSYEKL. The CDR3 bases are TGCGCCAGCAGTCAAGATAGGTACAGAGGGAGCTATGGCTACACCTTC. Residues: CASSQDRYRGSYGYTF.

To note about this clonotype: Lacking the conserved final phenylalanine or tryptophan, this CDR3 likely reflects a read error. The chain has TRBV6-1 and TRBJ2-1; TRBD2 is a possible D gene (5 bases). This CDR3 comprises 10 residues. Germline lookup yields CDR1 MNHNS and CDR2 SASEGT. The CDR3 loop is CGSGNNEQFL. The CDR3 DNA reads TGTGGCAGCGGAAACAATGAGCAGTTCTTA.

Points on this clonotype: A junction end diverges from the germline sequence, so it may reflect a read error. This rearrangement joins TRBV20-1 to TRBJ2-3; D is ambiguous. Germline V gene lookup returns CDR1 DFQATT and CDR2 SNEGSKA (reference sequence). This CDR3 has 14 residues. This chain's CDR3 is CTANTTQNTDTQYF. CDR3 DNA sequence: TGCACTGCTAATACTACTCAAAACACAGATACGCAGTATTTT.

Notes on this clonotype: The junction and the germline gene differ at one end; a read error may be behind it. The CDR3: CAMSVGQTYNERFF. CDR3 DNA: TGTGCCATGAGTGTAGGACAGACTTACAATGAGCGGTTCTTC. This rearrangement joins TRBV10-3 to TRBJ2-1, with D possibly TRBD1 on 6 matching bases. Germline CDR1 and CDR2: ENHRY and SYGVKD. CDR3 length: 14 residues.

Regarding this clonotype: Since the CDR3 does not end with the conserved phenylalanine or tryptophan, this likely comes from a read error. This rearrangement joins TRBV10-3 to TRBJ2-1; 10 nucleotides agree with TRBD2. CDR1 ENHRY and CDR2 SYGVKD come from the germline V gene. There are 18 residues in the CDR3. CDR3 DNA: TGTGCCAACAGTGAGAGGCTAGCGGGAGTAAGTTCCTACAATGAGCAGTTCTTA. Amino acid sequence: CANSERLAGVSSYNEQFL.

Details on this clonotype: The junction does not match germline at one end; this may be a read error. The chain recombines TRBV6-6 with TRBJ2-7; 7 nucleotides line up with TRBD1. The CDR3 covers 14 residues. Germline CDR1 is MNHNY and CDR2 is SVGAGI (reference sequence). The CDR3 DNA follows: TGTGCCAGTAGCGAAAGGGACAGAAAGTACGAGCAGCACTTC. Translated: CASSERDRKYEQHF.

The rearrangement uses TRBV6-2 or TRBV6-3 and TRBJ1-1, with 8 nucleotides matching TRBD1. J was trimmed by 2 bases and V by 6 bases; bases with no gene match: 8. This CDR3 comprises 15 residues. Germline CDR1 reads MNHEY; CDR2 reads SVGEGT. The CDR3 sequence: CASSWRTGCNTEAFF. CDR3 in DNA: TGTGCCAGCAGCTGGAGGACAGGGTGCAACACTGAAGCTTTCTTT.

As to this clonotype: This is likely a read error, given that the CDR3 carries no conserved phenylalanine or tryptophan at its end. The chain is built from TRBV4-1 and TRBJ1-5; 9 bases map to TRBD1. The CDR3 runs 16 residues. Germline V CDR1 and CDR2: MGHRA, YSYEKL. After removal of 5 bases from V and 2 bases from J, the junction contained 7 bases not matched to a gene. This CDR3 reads CASSARQGDGNQPQHL. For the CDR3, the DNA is TGCGCCAGCAGCGCTCGACAGGGGGACGGCAATCAGCCCCAGCATCTT.